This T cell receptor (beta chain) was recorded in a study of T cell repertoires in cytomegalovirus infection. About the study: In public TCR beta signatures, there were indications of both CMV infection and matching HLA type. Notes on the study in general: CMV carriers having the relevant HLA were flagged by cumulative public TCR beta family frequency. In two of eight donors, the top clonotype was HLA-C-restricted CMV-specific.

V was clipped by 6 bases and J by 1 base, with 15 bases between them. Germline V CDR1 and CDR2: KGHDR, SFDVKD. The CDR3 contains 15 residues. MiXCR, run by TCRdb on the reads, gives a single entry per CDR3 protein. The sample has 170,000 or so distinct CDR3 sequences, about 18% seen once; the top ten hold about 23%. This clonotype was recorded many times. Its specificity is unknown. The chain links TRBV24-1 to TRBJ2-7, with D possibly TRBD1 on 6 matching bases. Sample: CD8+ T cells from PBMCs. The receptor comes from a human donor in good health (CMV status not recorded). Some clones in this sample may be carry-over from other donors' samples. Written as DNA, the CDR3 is TGTGCCACCAGTTCTAACAGGGACGGGTCCTACGAGCAGTACTTC. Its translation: CATSSNRDGSYEQYF.